These 11 T cell receptor beta chains share one sample of origin, sequenced in a study of blood T cell repertoires in COVID-19. Sequencing used immunoSEQ multiplex PCR; TCRdb keeps in-frame clones, though not all of them. The table lists nearly 30,000 clones, about nine tenths of them singletons. Sequenced input: peripheral blood. The source of these receptors is a man in his 70s with active or convalescent COVID-19.

This clone has a handful of counts. The chain carries TRBV6-6 and TRBJ1-2; possibly TRBD1 for D (6 bases). V was cut by 5 bases and J by 2 bases, with 12 bases left in between. This CDR3 has 14 amino acids. The germline CDR1 and CDR2 sequences are MNHNY and SVGAGI (reference sequence). CDR3 loop: CASSLDRQNYGYTF. The CDR3 nucleotides are TGTGCCAGCAGTCTAGACAGGCAAAACTATGGCTACACCTTC.

The gene calls are TRBV6-4 and TRBJ1-2; unclear D gene. Germline V CDR1 and CDR2: MRHNA, SNTAGT. With 5 bases removed from V and 4 bases from J, the gap between germline ends came to 11 bases. The CDR3 is 13 amino acids. In nucleotides, the CDR3 is TGTGCCAGCAGTCTCCCCGGTGGCTATGGCTACACCTTC. This encodes CASSLPGGYGYTF.

The rearrangement uses TRBV18 and TRBJ1-4, with D perhaps matching TRBD1 (6 bases). Trimming removed 3 bases from V and 6 bases from J, with 11 bases in between. Looked up from germline, CDR1 is KGHSH and CDR2 is LQKENI. The CDR3 has 14 amino acids. The CDR3 DNA reads as TGTGCCAGCTCACCGGGCCCAGGGGATGAAAAACTGTTTTTT. Translating gives CASSPGPGDEKLFF.

The rearrangement links TRBV5-1 to TRBJ2-7, with 9 bases identical to TRBD1. The germline V gene has CDR1 SGHRS and CDR2 YFSETQ. CDR3 length: 15 amino acids. J was trimmed by 2 bases and V by 4 bases; bases with no gene match: 7. The CDR3 nucleotides are TGCGCCAGCAGCGTATCCGGGACAGGGACCTACGAGCAGTACTTC. Translating it yields CASSVSGTGTYEQYF.

V is TRBV18 and J is TRBJ1-4, with 7 bases fitting TRBD1. CDR3 length: 15 amino acids. The junction had 6 bases not matched to a gene; V was cut back by 4 bases and J by 4 bases. Germline V gene lookup returns CDR1 KGHSH and CDR2 LQKENI. CDR3 sequence: CASSQGAFGNEKLFF. The CDR3 DNA sequence: TGTGCCAGCTCACAGGGGGCATTCGGTAATGAAAAACTGTTTTTT. The full variable domain, with the rest looked up from reference TRBV18 and TRBJ1-4, is NAGVMQNPRHLVRRRGQEARLRCSPMKGHSHVYWYRQLPEEGLKFMVYLQKENIIDESGMPKERFSAEFPKEGPSILRIQQVVRGDSAAYFCASSQGAFGNEKLFFGSGTQLSVL.

The chain has TRBV3-1 (or the pseudogene TRBV3-2) and TRBJ1-2; D remains ambiguous. The germline V and J ends were trimmed by 0 bases and 6 bases, with 5 bases remaining between them. This CDR3 region has 12 residues. CDR1 is LGHDT, CDR2 YNNKEL, per germline (reference sequence). CDR3 nucleotide sequence: TGTGCCAGCAGCCAAGAAGAGGATGGCTACACCTTC. Protein product: CASSQEEDGYTF.

The J gene is TRBJ1-4, the V gene TRBV2; D is uncertain. CDR3 length equals 14 residues. V was clipped by 7 bases and J by 0 bases, with 9 bases between them. Germline CDR1 SNHLY, CDR2 FYNNEI. The CDR3, as DNA: TGTGCCAGCAAGGCCACAGCAACTAATGAAAAACTGTTTTTT. Translating it yields CASKATATNEKLFF.

The chain employs TRBV5-1 and TRBJ2-1, with 9 bases aligning to TRBD2. Trimming at V came to 4 bases and at J to 7 bases, leaving 9 bases not matched to a gene. Germline V gives CDR1 SGHRS, CDR2 YFSETQ. The CDR3 totals 15 residues. This chain's CDR3 is CASSPMAGGSNEQFF. The CDR3 coding sequence is TGCGCCAGCAGCCCTATGGCGGGAGGGTCAAATGAGCAGTTCTTC.

The chain combines TRBV19 with TRBJ1-5, with TRBD1 as a possible D gene (5 bases). Germline loops: CDR1 LNHDA, CDR2 SQIVND (reference sequence). The germline V and J ends were trimmed by 3 bases and 1 base, with 16 bases remaining between them. The CDR3 spans 17 residues. The CDR3 loop is CASSILGGFGSNQPQHF. Written as DNA, the CDR3 is TGTGCCAGTAGTATCTTGGGGGGGTTCGGGAGCAATCAGCCCCAGCATTTT.

The chain uses TRBV2 and TRBJ1-2, with D uncertain. CDR1 and CDR2 (germline): SNHLY, FYNNEI. This CDR3 spans 15 amino acids. V was clipped by 2 bases and J by 6 bases, with 16 bases between them. In nucleotides, the CDR3 is TGTGCCAGCAGTGAAAATCAGGTTTTTGGTAATGGCTACACCTTC. Translation: CASSENQVFGNGYTF.

The chain couples TRBV9 to TRBJ2-1; D unclear. The CDR3 runs 15 residues. Germline CDR1 SGDLS, CDR2 YYNGEE. Trimming cost V 4 bases and J 3 bases, with 14 bases left between them. This chain's CDR3 is CASSPQRLHYNEQFF. The CDR3 DNA is TGTGCCAGCAGCCCCCAGAGACTTCACTACAATGAGCAGTTCTTC.